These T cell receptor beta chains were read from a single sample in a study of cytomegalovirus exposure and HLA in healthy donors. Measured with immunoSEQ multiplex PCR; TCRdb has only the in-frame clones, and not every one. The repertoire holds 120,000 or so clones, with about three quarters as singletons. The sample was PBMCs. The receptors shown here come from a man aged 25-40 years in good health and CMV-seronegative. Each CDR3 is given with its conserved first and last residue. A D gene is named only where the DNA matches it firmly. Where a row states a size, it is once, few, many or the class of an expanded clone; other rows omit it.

TGTGCCAGCCGTGAAGACAGGGGGAACACTGAAGCTTTCTTT,CASREDRGNTEAFF,NA,TRBD1,TRBJ1-1,TRBV2
TGTGCCAGCAGCTTAGGCTCCGGGTTCTCCTACAATGAGCAGTTCTTC,CASSLGSGFSYNEQFF,NA,NA,TRBJ2-1,TRBV11-2
TGCGCCAGCAGCGCCCGGACAGGGATAAATGGCTACACCTTC,CASSARTGINGYTF,NA,TRBD1,TRBJ1-2,TRBV4-1
TGTGCCAGCAGCGCAGGGGGCGCAGGCTACGAGCAGTACTTC,CASSAGGAGYEQYF,few,TRBD1,TRBJ2-7,TRBV7-3
TGCGCCAGCAGCTTATTAGGGGCTAGCAATCAGCCCCAGCATTTT,CASSLLGASNQPQHF,NA,NA,TRBJ1-5,TRBV5-1
TGTGCCAGCAGCTTAGCAGGAGGTTGGCGGGGCTCACAAGAGACCCAGTACTTC,CASSLAGGWRGSQETQYF,NA,NA,TRBJ2-5,TRBV7-6
TGTGCCAGCAGACCAGACAGAGCCGAGCAGTACTTC,CASRPDRAEQYF,NA,NA,TRBJ2-7,TRBV5-8
TGTGCCAGCAGCCATCTGACAGTTCGTGACTATGGCTACACCTTC,CASSHLTVRDYGYTF,few,NA,TRBJ1-2,TRBV7-2
TGTGCCAGCAGCTTGGGGGCCCGGGACTACGAGCAGTACTTC,CASSLGARDYEQYF,NA,NA,TRBJ2-7,TRBV5-5
TGTGCCAGCTCAGGGATGACAGCTATGAACACTGAAGCTTTCTTT,CASSGMTAMNTEAFF,NA,NA,TRBJ1-1,TRBV18
TGTGCCAGCAGTTATGGGGAGACTAACTATGGCTACACCTTC,CASSYGETNYGYTF,NA,NA,TRBJ1-2,TRBV6-5
TGTGCCAGCAAGTTGGAGGACAGCACAGATACGCAGTATTTT,CASKLEDSTDTQYF,NA,NA,TRBJ2-3,TRBV2
TGTGCCAGCAGTTTAGGCCAGGGGTCTTCAGGCAATCAGCCCCAGCATTTT,CASSLGQGSSGNQPQHF,NA,NA,TRBJ1-5,TRBV28
TGTGCCAGCAGCGAACAAGGGGAAACTGAAGCTTTCTTT,CASSEQGETEAFF,few,NA,TRBJ1-1,TRBV6-1
TGCGCCAGCAGCCCCAAGATCCTGGCGGGGGCCCACCAAGAGACCCAGTACTTC,CASSPKILAGAHQETQYF,NA,NA,TRBJ2-5,TRBV4-1
TGCAGCGCAATACAGGGGGGGAAAACCGGGGAGCTGTTTTTT,CSAIQGGKTGELFF,NA,NA,TRBJ2-2,TRBV29-1
TGCGCCAGCAGCCAAAGTACGTACAGGGCAGTCACAGATACGCAGTATTTT,CASSQSTYRAVTDTQYF,NA,NA,TRBJ2-3,TRBV4-3
TGTGCCAGCAGCGTCCAGGGAGGGGAGACTGAAGCTTTCTTT,CASSVQGGETEAFF,NA,NA,TRBJ1-1,TRBV28
TGTGCCAGCAGAAAACCGGGACTAAAAACCACCGGGGAGCTGTTTTTT,CASRKPGLKTTGELFF,NA,TRBD2,TRBJ2-2,TRBV11-2
TGTGCCAGCAACGCACAGGGGAACAACGCCGGGGAGCTGTTTTTT,CASNAQGNNAGELFF,NA,TRBD1,TRBJ2-2,TRBV7-2
TGTGCCAGCAGCTTAAGCGCTAGCTACGAGCAGTACTTC,CASSLSASYEQYF,NA,NA,TRBJ2-7,TRBV7-2
TGTGCCAGCAGTAAGGACAGGGGTTCATACGAGCAGTACTTC,CASSKDRGSYEQYF,NA,TRBD1,TRBJ2-7,TRBV2
TGTGCCAGCAGCTATACCGGACCGACAGCCATTAACTATGGCTACACCTTC,CASSYTGPTAINYGYTF,few,NA,TRBJ1-2,TRBV5-6
TGTGCCAGCAGTAAAGCCAGGGTGGACACTGAAGCTTTCTTT,CASSKARVDTEAFF,NA,NA,TRBJ1-1,TRBV6-5
TGTGCCAGCAGTTACTTACTGCCCCCTGCGGAGACCCAGTACTTC,CASSYLLPPAETQYF,NA,NA,TRBJ2-5,TRBV6-5
TGCGCCAGCAGTGAGTCGACTAGCGGGGGCACAGATACGCAGTATTTT,CASSESTSGGTDTQYF,NA,TRBD2,TRBJ2-3,TRBV10-1
TGTGCCAGCAGTGAAGGGACAAGAAATCAGCCCCAGCATTTT,CASSEGTRNQPQHF,few,NA,TRBJ1-5,TRBV6-1
TGTGCCAGCAGCTTTGGGAGCTACTACACAGATACGCAGTATTTT,CASSFGSYYTDTQYF,NA,NA,TRBJ2-3,TRBV11-2
TGTGCCAGCAGCCTGACGGGACAGCTCTCCTACGAGCAGTACTTC,CASSLTGQLSYEQYF,NA,TRBD1,TRBJ2-7,TRBV14
TGTGCCAGCTCGACAGGCCATGAAAGAACCCGAATGGATGGCTACACCTTC,CASSTGHERTRMDGYTF,once,NA,TRBJ1-2,TRBV28
TGTGCCAGCAGTTCAGGGGGCGGTCAAGGCTACACCTTC,CASSSGGGQGYTF,NA,TRBD1,TRBJ1-2,TRBV27
TGTGCCAGCAGTTTAGGACTAGCGGGGGGTAATCAGTACTTC,CASSLGLAGGNQYF,NA,TRBD2,TRBJ2-7,TRBV28
TGTGCCTGGAGTCGGGACATGAACACTGAAGCTTTCTTT,CAWSRDMNTEAFF,NA,NA,TRBJ1-1,TRBV30
TGTGCCAGCAGCTCAGGACAGGTGAACACTGAAGCTTTCTTT,CASSSGQVNTEAFF,few,TRBD1,TRBJ1-1,TRBV11-3
TGTGCCAGCAGCTTTCGGACAGGAGAAGTGGCCTACGAGCAGTACTTC,CASSFRTGEVAYEQYF,once,TRBD1,TRBJ2-7,TRBV13
TGCGCCAGCAGCCAAGAAACAGGGCTGAACTATGGCTACACCTTC,CASSQETGLNYGYTF,NA,NA,TRBJ1-2,TRBV4-1
TGCGCCAGCAGCCAAGATCGGGGTAATTACGAGCAGTACTTC,CASSQDRGNYEQYF,NA,NA,TRBJ2-7,TRBV4-3
TGTTCCAGCAGCTTCATCGGACAGGGGGTCCCTGAAGCTTTCTTT,CSSSFIGQGVPEAFF,once,TRBD1,TRBJ1-1,TRBV7-9
TGTGCCAGCAGCTTGTTCCTTCGGGGTTACGAGCAGTACTTC,CASSLFLRGYEQYF,NA,NA,TRBJ2-7,TRBV5-4
TGTGCCTGGGCCAAAGGACTAGCGGCGGCCGGGGAGCTGTTTTTT,CAWAKGLAAAGELFF,NA,TRBD2,TRBJ2-2,TRBV30
TGCGCCAGCAGCCAAAGCATGGAGGGGCAGCCCCAGCATTTT,CASSQSMEGQPQHF,NA,NA,TRBJ1-5,TRBV4-1
TGTGCCAGCAGTCCACTCCCCGGGACTAGCGGGGGGGCCCGGGCGGAGCAGTTCTTC,CASSPLPGTSGGARAEQFF,NA,TRBD2,TRBJ2-1,TRBV28
TGTGCCAGCAGCTTAGTGTCAGGGGGCTACGAGCAGTACTTC,CASSLVSGGYEQYF,NA,TRBD1,TRBJ2-7,TRBV11-2
TGTGCCAGCAGCTCAATACAGGGAATTAGTGAAAAACTGTTTTTT,CASSSIQGISEKLFF,NA,NA,TRBJ1-4,TRBV7-9
TGTGCCAGCAGCTTATTGGGCCAGTCAGATACGCAGTATTTT,CASSLLGQSDTQYF,NA,NA,TRBJ2-3,TRBV11-3
TGTGCCAGCAGTCCGGCGGAGGACTATGGCTACACCTTC,CASSPAEDYGYTF,NA,NA,TRBJ1-2,TRBV28
TGTGCCAGTAGTATTGGGGGGACTAGCGGATCCTACGAGCAGTACTTC,CASSIGGTSGSYEQYF,NA,TRBD2,TRBJ2-7,TRBV19
TGTGCCAGCTCACCTGGAGATATGGACACTGAAGCTTTCTTT,CASSPGDMDTEAFF,NA,NA,TRBJ1-1,TRBV18
TGTGCCAGCAGCCTTGCCGGGGAGGTTTTGAAAGAGACCCAGTACTTC,CASSLAGEVLKETQYF,NA,NA,TRBJ2-5,TRBV14
TGTGCCAGCACCATAGGGACAGGGGGTACATATGGCTACACCTTC,CASTIGTGGTYGYTF,NA,NA,TRBJ1-2,TRBV21-1
TGTGCCACCAGCAGACGAACAGGGGCGAGCACAGATACGCAGTATTTT,CATSRRTGASTDTQYF,few,TRBD1,TRBJ2-3,TRBV15
TGTGCCAGCAGTGAACTAGCGGGGACCACAGATACGCAGTATTTT,CASSELAGTTDTQYF,NA,TRBD2,TRBJ2-3,TRBV2
TGCGCCAGCAGCTTGACAGGGATGAACACTGAAGCTTTCTTT,CASSLTGMNTEAFF,NA,NA,TRBJ1-1,TRBV5-1
TGTGCCAGCGGGCAGGGTAGACCCGGGGAGCTGTTTTTT,CASGQGRPGELFF,few,NA,TRBJ2-2,TRBV28